Listed below are T cell receptor beta chains from one sample, sequenced in a study of cytomegalovirus exposure and HLA in healthy donors. Libraries were prepared by immunoSEQ multiplex PCR; TCRdb keeps only in-frame clonotypes and omits some of them. The sample has some 110,000 clones; just under 75% are singletons. Sequencing was done on a sample of PBMCs. The receptors shown here come from a man in his sixties in good health and CMV-seropositive. The CDR3 runs from the conserved cysteine through the conserved F or W. The order of the fields is clone size, CDR3 length, V gene, J gene, D gene, CDR3 protein, CDR3 DNA. The D gene is left open where the match is weak. The size field is filled for only some rows; it gives once, few, many or a size class.

clone size: NA; CDR3 length: 17; V gene: TRBV28; J gene: TRBJ1-4; D gene: TRBD1; CDR3 protein: CASSLTGTGGEREKLFF; CDR3 DNA: TGTGCCAGCAGCCTAACCGGGACAGGGGGCGAAAGGGAAAAACTGTTTTTT
clone size: NA; CDR3 length: 14; V gene: TRBV7-2; J gene: TRBJ1-1; D gene: NA; CDR3 protein: CASSLVTGNTEAFF; CDR3 DNA: TGTGCCAGCAGCTTAGTTACAGGGAACACTGAAGCTTTCTTT
clone size: NA; CDR3 length: 14; V gene: TRBV6-1; J gene: TRBJ2-2; D gene: NA; CDR3 protein: CASRVRTATGELFF; CDR3 DNA: TGTGCCAGCCGAGTGAGGACAGCCACCGGGGAGCTGTTTTTT
clone size: NA; CDR3 length: 15; V gene: TRBV15; J gene: TRBJ1-6; D gene: NA; CDR3 protein: CATSRDRMRNSPLHF; CDR3 DNA: TGTGCCACCAGCAGAGATCGGATGAGGAATTCACCCCTCCACTTT
clone size: NA; CDR3 length: 14; V gene: TRBV6-5; J gene: TRBJ1-4; D gene: NA; CDR3 protein: CASSYGTWDEKLFF; CDR3 DNA: TGTGCCAGCAGTTATGGGACATGGGATGAAAAACTGTTTTTT
clone size: NA; CDR3 length: 14; V gene: TRBV7-9; J gene: TRBJ2-5; D gene: TRBD1; CDR3 protein: CASSLTGYQETQYF; CDR3 DNA: TGTGCCAGCAGCTTGACAGGGTACCAAGAGACCCAGTACTTC
clone size: NA; CDR3 length: 15; V gene: TRBV5-1; J gene: TRBJ1-2; D gene: NA; CDR3 protein: CASSRTSDSLYGYTF; CDR3 DNA: TGCGCCAGCAGCCGCACATCGGACAGCCTCTATGGCTACACCTTC
clone size: NA; CDR3 length: 15; V gene: TRBV6-5; J gene: TRBJ1-2; D gene: TRBD1; CDR3 protein: CASSFLRQGNYGYTF; CDR3 DNA: TGTGCCAGCAGCTTCCTACGACAGGGGAACTATGGCTACACCTTC
clone size: NA; CDR3 length: 14; V gene: TRBV7-3; J gene: TRBJ2-2; D gene: NA; CDR3 protein: CASSFYSNTGELFF; CDR3 DNA: TGTGCCAGCAGCTTCTACAGCAACACCGGGGAGCTGTTTTTT
clone size: few; CDR3 length: 18; V gene: TRBV19; J gene: TRBJ2-2; D gene: NA; CDR3 protein: CASTTGWGVTANTGELFF; CDR3 DNA: TGTGCCAGTACCACCGGGTGGGGGGTCACCGCGAACACCGGGGAGCTGTTTTTT
clone size: NA; CDR3 length: 16; V gene: TRBV19; J gene: TRBJ2-5; D gene: TRBD1; CDR3 protein: CASSISDRGSQETQYF; CDR3 DNA: TGTGCCAGTAGTATATCGGACAGGGGGAGTCAAGAGACCCAGTACTTC
clone size: NA; CDR3 length: 13; V gene: TRBV7-3; J gene: TRBJ1-1; D gene: TRBD1; CDR3 protein: CASSPQGGTEAFF; CDR3 DNA: TGTGCCAGCAGCCCTCAGGGGGGCACTGAAGCTTTCTTT
clone size: NA; CDR3 length: 15; V gene: TRBV27; J gene: TRBJ1-2; D gene: TRBD1; CDR3 protein: CASSLKRGPRYGYTF; CDR3 DNA: TGTGCCAGCAGTTTAAAGAGGGGGCCCCGTTATGGCTACACCTTC
clone size: NA; CDR3 length: 15; V gene: TRBV5-6; J gene: TRBJ2-5; D gene: NA; CDR3 protein: CASSRQLRGGETQYF; CDR3 DNA: TGTGCCAGCAGCCGACAACTCAGGGGAGGGGAGACCCAGTACTTC
clone size: NA; CDR3 length: 13; V gene: TRBV30; J gene: TRBJ2-7; D gene: NA; CDR3 protein: CAWSRLLRDEQYF; CDR3 DNA: TGTGCCTGGAGCCGACTCCTACGGGACGAGCAGTACTTC
clone size: NA; CDR3 length: 13; V gene: TRBV6-5; J gene: TRBJ1-5; D gene: NA; CDR3 protein: CASSRTVSQPQHF; CDR3 DNA: TGTGCCAGCAGTCGCACGGTGAGCCAGCCCCAGCATTTT
clone size: NA; CDR3 length: 14; V gene: TRBV18; J gene: TRBJ2-5; D gene: NA; CDR3 protein: CASSPGTPAETQYF; CDR3 DNA: TGTGCCAGCTCACCCGGGACACCGGCAGAGACCCAGTACTTC
clone size: once; CDR3 length: 15; V gene: TRBV19; J gene: TRBJ1-5; D gene: TRBD1; CDR3 protein: CASSIEGQATKPQHF; CDR3 DNA: TGTGCCAGTAGTATCGAGGGACAGGCAACCAAGCCCCAGCATTTT
clone size: NA; CDR3 length: 14; V gene: TRBV7-2; J gene: TRBJ2-1; D gene: NA; CDR3 protein: CASSFWTTSNEQFF; CDR3 DNA: TGTGCCAGCAGCTTTTGGACTACATCCAATGAGCAGTTCTTC
clone size: NA; CDR3 length: 8; V gene: TRBV6-4; J gene: TRBJ2-1; D gene: NA; CDR3 protein: CASSGGFF; CDR3 DNA: TGTGCCAGCAGTGGCGGGTTCTTC
clone size: NA; CDR3 length: 17; V gene: TRBV10-3; J gene: TRBJ2-3; D gene: TRBD2; CDR3 protein: CAISESTAGGSTDTQYF; CDR3 DNA: TGTGCCATCAGTGAGTCGACGGCGGGGGGTAGCACAGATACGCAGTATTTT
clone size: NA; CDR3 length: 16; V gene: TRBV4-2; J gene: TRBJ2-2; D gene: TRBD2; CDR3 protein: CASSHPGGDNTGELFF; CDR3 DNA: TGTGCCAGCAGCCATCCCGGGGGGGATAACACCGGGGAGCTGTTTTTT
clone size: NA; CDR3 length: 12; V gene: TRBV2; J gene: TRBJ2-5; D gene: TRBD2; CDR3 protein: CASSERGVGQYF; CDR3 DNA: TGTGCCAGCAGTGAACGGGGGGTGGGCCAGTACTTC
clone size: NA; CDR3 length: 13; V gene: TRBV5-4; J gene: TRBJ2-1; D gene: NA; CDR3 protein: CASSWTERNEQFF; CDR3 DNA: TGTGCCAGCAGCTGGACTGAAAGGAATGAGCAGTTCTTC